This T cell receptor beta chain was identified during a study of blood T cell repertoires in COVID-19. For the study at large: Material from acute and convalescent COVID-19 was sourced from the United States, Italy and Spain. PBMCs, B-cell-depleted T cells, or T cells provided the cDNA or gDNA that made up the material.

The CDR3 is 13 amino acids. V lost 7 bases and J 6 bases, leaving 13 bases between the germline ends. CDR1 and CDR2 (germline): MNHEY, SVGAGI. In the original analysis: Counts of nucleated cells, estimated from reference gene primer amplification, were obtained. Measured with immunoSEQ multiplex PCR; TCRdb has only the in-frame clones, and not every one. D and trimming come from the DNA, and the V and J calls and clone size come from that table. Altogether about 190,000 clones are present, about 86% being singletons, with the ten largest covering approximately 15%. Sequenced: peripheral blood. V usage is TRBV6-5 and J usage is TRBJ2-1; D unresolved. The source is a man aged 30-40 years with active or convalescent COVID-19. Written as DNA, the CDR3 is TGTGCCAGCACCGGCTTGTCTAGCAATGAGCAGTTCTTC. Protein: CASTGLSSNEQFF.